This TCR beta chain originates from a study of T cells expressing NK-cell markers. Study results and limitations: Dominant NKG2C+ clonotypes in five to seven donors made up about 1.0-7.0% of CD8+ T cells. The study did not resolve the HCMV specificity of expanded NKG2C+ T cell clones. Several donors likewise had their CD3+CD56-NKG2C+ fraction led by these clonotypes.

The CDR3 covers 15 residues. A remark on this clonotype: The antigen is not known.

Template switching by 5'RACE with UMIs generated the TCR beta cDNA. TCRdb reprocessed the 5' RACE reads and stores each CDR3 protein as one record, lacking DNA. The sample has roughly 180,000 distinct CDR3 sequences; the top ten hold 20% to 25%. The sequencing input was blood T cells: a sorted CD56 or NKG2C T cell subset, CD4+ or CD8+ T cells, or bulk PBMC T cells (not recorded which). This TCR came from a man aged 18 to 69 in good health. The chain links TRBV12-3 or TRBV12-4 to TRBJ2-7; TCRdb lists TRBD1, though no DNA is available to test this call. Here the CDR3 reads CASSGPGQTFYEQYF.